The T cell receptor beta chain under discussion was sequenced for a study of T-cell reconstitution after alpha-beta-depleted transplantation in children. Findings of the study overall: At around two months after transplant, the alpha-beta T cells were reportedly derived from several hundred expanded clones that came from non-depleted graft cells. There were some patients whose high TCRbeta diversity at day 60 came from surviving recipient T cells and thymic progenitors. T-cell numbers and diversity, one year after transplant, stemmed largely from T cells that were newly produced.

The library targeted TCRbeta and was prepared with unique molecular identifiers. One entry per CDR3 protein, called by TCRdb with MiXCR from the PCR reads. The sample includes 900,000 or so distinct CDR3 sequences, 15% to 20% of them seen just once. This clonotype was picked up a small number of times. Its antigen is currently unknown. The CDR3 sequence is 11 residues long. V was clipped by 4 bases and J by 5 bases, with 5 bases between them. Germline V gene sequence: CDR1 MNHNS, CDR2 SASEGT. The chain employs TRBV6-1 and TRBJ1-2; D is uncertain. Material: PBMCs, mostly from graft donor cells, obtained 360 days after TCRalphabeta/CD19-depleted stem cell transplant. This TCR was sampled from a male patient younger than 18 who had a stem cell transplant for acute lymphoblastic leukemia, so the T cells may come from the graft donor. CDR3 nucleotide sequence: TGTGCCAGCAGTGTCTCATATGGCTACACCTTC. It encodes CASSVSYGYTF.